This TCR beta chain was captured by sequencing in a study of cytomegalovirus exposure and HLA in healthy donors. Findings and caveats of the study: Likely technical artifact: a cluster of highly shared sequence variants.

Germline-derived CDR1 and CDR2 are SGDLS and YYNGEE. Trimming cost V 2 bases and J 5 bases; bases outside gene matches: 7. The CDR3 has 14 residues. The PCR was carried out with 60 Vbeta primers and 13 Jbeta primers. TCRdb's copy holds only in-frame clones and misses some; the assay was immunoSEQ multiplex PCR. The sample contains under 200,000 clones, less than 80% of which appear only once. On this clone itself: What it binds is unknown.

Sequenced sample: PBMCs. The chain recombines TRBV9 with TRBJ2-7; 7 nucleotides align to TRBD2. This sequence was found in a woman between 25 and 40 years old in good health and CMV-seropositive. DNA for the CDR3: TGTGCCAGCAGCGTTGGCGGGAGATCGGACGAGCAGTACTTC. This encodes CASSVGGRSDEQYF.